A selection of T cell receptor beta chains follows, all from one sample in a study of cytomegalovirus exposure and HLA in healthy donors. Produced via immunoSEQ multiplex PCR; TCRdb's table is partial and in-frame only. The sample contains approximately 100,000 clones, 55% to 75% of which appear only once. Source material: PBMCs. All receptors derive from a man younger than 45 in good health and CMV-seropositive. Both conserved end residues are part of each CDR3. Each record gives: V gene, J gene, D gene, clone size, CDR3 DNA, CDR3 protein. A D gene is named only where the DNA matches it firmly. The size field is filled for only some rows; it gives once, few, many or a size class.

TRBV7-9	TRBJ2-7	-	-	TGTGCCAGCAGCTGGGGGCTTAGATACGAGCAGTACTTC	CASSWGLRYEQYF
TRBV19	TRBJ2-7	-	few	TGTGCCAGTAGTATAGGGACTACAGAGCAGTACTTC	CASSIGTTEQYF
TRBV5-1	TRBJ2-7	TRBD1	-	TGCGCCAGCAGCTTGGCTGGGACAGGGATAAACGAGCAGTACTTC	CASSLAGTGINEQYF
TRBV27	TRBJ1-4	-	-	TGTGCCAGCAGTTCCTTCGGACACGAAAAACTGTTTTTT	CASSSFGHEKLFF
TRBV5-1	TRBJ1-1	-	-	TGCGCCAGCAGCTTGGTATCCGGGTTAGGTAGGAGGACTGAAGCTTTCTTT	CASSLVSGLGRRTEAFF
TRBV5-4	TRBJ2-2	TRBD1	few	TGTGCCAGCAGCCCGGACAGGGCCACCGGGGAGCTGTTTTTT	CASSPDRATGELFF
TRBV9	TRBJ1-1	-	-	TGTGCCAGCAGCGCTGGACAGAACACTGAAGCTTTCTTT	CASSAGQNTEAFF
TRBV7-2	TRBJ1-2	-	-	TGTGCCAGCAGCACCCGGACAGCTAACTATGGCTACACCTTC	CASSTRTANYGYTF
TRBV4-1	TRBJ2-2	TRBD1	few	TGCGCCAGCAGTCCGGGACAGTATAACACCGGGGAGCTGTTTTTT	CASSPGQYNTGELFF
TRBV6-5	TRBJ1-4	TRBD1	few	TGTGCCAGCAGGTACAGGGGTTCTGAAAAACTGTTTTTT	CASRYRGSEKLFF
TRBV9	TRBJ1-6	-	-	TGTGCCAGCAGCGTAGGGGTCGGGGCAGGGGCACCCCTCCACTTT	CASSVGVGAGAPLHF
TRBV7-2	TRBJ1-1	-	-	TGTGCCAGCAGCTTAGGGACTAGCTACACTGAAGCTTTCTTT	CASSLGTSYTEAFF
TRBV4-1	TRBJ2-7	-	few	TGCGCCAGCAGCCAAGAAAGAGCCGGTTCAGGGGGGAGAAACGAGCAGTACTTC	CASSQERAGSGGRNEQYF
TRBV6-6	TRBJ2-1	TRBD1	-	TGTGCCAGCAGTTCGACAGGGGGCCCTTCCTACAATGAGCAGTTCTTC	CASSSTGGPSYNEQFF
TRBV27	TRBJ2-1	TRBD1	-	TGTGCCAGCAGTTTAACAGGGGGCTCCTACAATGGGCAGTTCTTC	CASSLTGGSYNGQFF
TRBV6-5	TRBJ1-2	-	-	TGTGCCAGCAGCTATAATGGTGGCTACACCTTC	CASSYNGGYTF
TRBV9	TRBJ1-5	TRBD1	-	TGTGCCAGCAGCGGCCAGCCCGGACAGGACCACTATAGCAATCAGCCCCAGCATTTT	CASSGQPGQDHYSNQPQHF
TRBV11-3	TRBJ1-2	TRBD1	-	TGTGCCAGCAGCCCGGGGACAGTTTCTAACTATGGCTACACCTTC	CASSPGTVSNYGYTF
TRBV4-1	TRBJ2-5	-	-	TGCGCCAGCAGCCAAGGGTTGGTACGAGCCGGAGAGACCCAGTACTTC	CASSQGLVRAGETQYF
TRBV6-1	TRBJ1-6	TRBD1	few	TGTGCCAGCGGGACAGGGGGCAAGGCCCTCCACTTT	CASGTGGKALHF
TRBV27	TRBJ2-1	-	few	TGTGCCAGCAGTTTCCTGGGGGCGATAACTGAAGAGCAGTTCTTC	CASSFLGAITEEQFF
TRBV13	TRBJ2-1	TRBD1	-	TGTGCCAGCAGCCAAACCGGGACAGAGGGCGAGTATGAGCAGTTCTTC	CASSQTGTEGEYEQFF